One and the same sample provided the 32 T cell receptor beta chains below, sequenced in a study of T-cell reconstitution after alpha-beta-depleted transplantation in children. Preparation of the TCRbeta library was carried out with unique molecular identifiers. Each CDR3 protein is one row after TCRdb ran MiXCR on the PCR reads. This table has around 60,000 distinct CDR3 sequences, roughly 46% appearing once. Specimen: PBMCs, mostly from graft donor cells, collected 360 days after TCRalphabeta/CD19-depleted stem cell transplant. These receptors were collected from a male patient between 5 and 17 years old who had a stem cell transplant for acute lymphoblastic leukemia, so the T cells may come from the graft donor.

This clonotype has just a few counts. The V and J genes are TRBV5-1 and TRBJ2-7; TRBD1 matches at 7 bases. V dropped 3 bases and J dropped 5; count of bases not matched to a gene: 11. CDR1 and CDR2 from the germline V gene are SGHRS and YFSETQ. The CDR3 spans 15 residues. The CDR3 sequence is CASSSGQGVSHEQYF. The CDR3 DNA reads TGCGCCAGCAGCTCGGGGCAGGGGGTCTCTCACGAGCAGTACTTC.

The genes are TRBV28 and TRBJ2-7; D is possibly TRBD2 (6 bases). Trimming took off 6 bases at V and 0 bases at J, with 15 bases between the two ends. CDR1 and CDR2 from the germline V gene are MDHEN and SYDVKM. This CDR3 region has 15 residues. As DNA, the CDR3 is TGTGCCAGCAGCCCTCTAGGGAGGAGCTCCTACGAGCAGTACTTC. This sequence encodes CASSPLGRSSYEQYF.

This chain connects TRBV7-9 to TRBJ1-1; D unclear. The V gene's germline CDR1 is SEHNR and CDR2 FQNEAQ (reference sequence). The length of the CDR3 is 13 residues. Between the trimmed V and J ends, which lost 0 bases and 7 bases, there was a span of 9 bases. CDR3 in amino acids: CASSLAGPDEAFF. Here the CDR3 DNA reads TGTGCCAGCAGCTTAGCGGGCCCAGATGAAGCTTTCTTT.

The chain recombines TRBV9 with TRBJ1-2; D is perhaps TRBD1 (5 bases). The germline V gene has CDR1 SGDLS and CDR2 YYNGEE. This CDR3 is 16 amino acids long. V was clipped by 1 base and J by 0 bases, with 13 bases between them. CDR3 region: CASSVYQGSPNYGYTF. CDR3 nucleotides: TGTGCCAGCAGCGTATATCAGGGATCCCCTAACTATGGCTACACCTTC.

The V and J genes are TRBV27 and TRBJ2-3; TRBD1 matches at 8 bases. The CDR3 spans 15 residues. The ends lost 5 bases at V and 0 bases at J; junction bases unmatched: 4. Germline V CDR1 and CDR2: MNHEY, SMNVEV (reference sequence). In nucleotides, the CDR3 is TGTGCCAGCAGTCCGAGGGACAGGAGCACAGATACGCAGTATTTT. Amino acid sequence: CASSPRDRSTDTQYF.

V and J are TRBV6-1 and TRBJ2-3, with D possibly matching TRBD2 (5 bases). Germline V CDR1 and CDR2: MNHNS, SASEGT. Trimming pared 5 bases from V and 3 bases from J, leaving 18 bases between. This CDR3 region has 16 residues. CDR3 sequence reads: CASSRSTSLGTDTQYF. CDR3 nucleotide sequence: TGTGCCAGCAGTCGCAGTACTAGTCTGGGTACAGATACGCAGTATTTT.

CDR3 in DNA: TGTGCCATCAGTGGGGCGGGAATCACTTACAATGAGCAGTTCTTC. Its protein product is CAISGAGITYNEQFF. This sequence joins TRBV10-3 and TRBJ2-1; possible D gene TRBD2, 6 bases. The V gene's germline CDR1 is ENHRY and CDR2 SYGVKD. This CDR3 has 15 residues. With 4 bases removed from V and 4 bases from J, the gap between germline ends came to 14 bases.

The chain links TRBV28 to TRBJ2-3, with 13 positions matching TRBD2. This CDR3 region has 17 residues. The V gene's germline CDR1 is MDHEN and CDR2 SYDVKM. The J segment lost 4 bases and the V segment lost 0 bases, leaving 4 bases of the junction unmatched. Written as DNA, the CDR3 is TGTGCCAGCAGTTTATGGGGGACTAGCGGGGCCCCAGATACGCAGTATTTT. It is translated as CASSLWGTSGAPDTQYF.

V and J are TRBV12-3 or TRBV12-4 and TRBJ2-5, with TRBD2 as a possible D gene (5 bases). V was pared by 2 bases and J by 7 bases, with 14 bases between. The CDR3 totals 14 residues. The CDR3 protein is CASSLLASLGTQYF. The CDR3 coding sequence is TGTGCCAGCAGTTTATTAGCGTCCCTGGGGACCCAGTACTTC.

This clonotype was seen a single time. V and J are TRBV2 and TRBJ2-7, with no clear D. CDR1 SNHLY and CDR2 FYNNEI come from the germline V gene. The CDR3 sequence is 10 residues long. The V and J ends lost 7 bases and 7 bases respectively, with 8 bases between them. CDR3 in amino acids: CASMSGEQYF. CDR3 nucleotide sequence: TGTGCCAGCATGTCTGGAGAGCAGTACTTC.

The genes are TRBV7-3 and TRBJ2-3; tentative D call: TRBD1 (5 bases). Trimming took off 2 bases at V and 0 bases at J, with 9 bases between the two ends. The length of the CDR3 is 15 residues. The germline V gene has CDR1 SGHTA and CDR2 FQGTGA. The CDR3 region is CASSLDRSSTDTQYF. The CDR3 bases are TGTGCCAGCAGCTTAGACAGATCTAGCACAGATACGCAGTATTTT.

This clonotype was detected once. The chain joins TRBV20-1 to TRBJ2-7; D not certain. The CDR3 sequence is 13 residues long. The germline gives CDR1 DFQATT, CDR2 SNEGSKA (reference sequence). The V end was cut by 1 base, the J end by 0 bases, with 7 bases between. The CDR3 reads CSARGFISYEQYF. CDR3 coding DNA: TGCAGTGCTAGAGGATTTATCTCCTACGAGCAGTACTTC.

This clonotype was found a few times. The rearrangement uses TRBV27 and TRBJ1-3; unclear D gene. The CDR3 totals 12 residues. Trimming took off 5 bases at V and 3 bases at J, with 5 bases between the two ends. The germline V gene encodes CDR1 MNHEY and CDR2 SMNVEV (reference sequence). The CDR3 DNA is TGTGCCAGCAGTGACCTTGGAAACACCATATATTTT. This translates into CASSDLGNTIYF.

The chain uses TRBV21-1 and TRBJ1-6. TRBV21-1 is listed as a pseudogene. CDR3 size: 11 residues. The CDR3 DNA sequence: TGTGCCAGCAGCAAGGGAGGAACCCTCCACTTT. This sequence encodes CASSKGGTLHF.

The rearrangement uses TRBV2 and TRBJ2-7, with D uncertain. With 1 base removed from V and 3 bases from J, the gap between germline ends came to 10 bases. The CDR3 totals 14 residues. CDR1 SNHLY and CDR2 FYNNEI come from the germline V gene. The CDR3 loop reads CASSEEDGYYEQYF. CDR3 nucleotides: TGTGCCAGCAGTGAAGAGGACGGCTACTACGAGCAGTACTTC.

This clonotype was seen a few times. The chain combines TRBV24-1 with TRBJ1-5; D is perhaps TRBD1 (6 bases). The germline CDR1 and CDR2 sequences are KGHDR and SFDVKD. Trimming removed 1 base from V and 3 bases from J, with 21 bases in between. The CDR3 sequence is 19 residues long. CDR3 protein: CATSDFRVPGQLLNQPQHF. In nucleotides, the CDR3 is TGTGCCACCAGTGATTTTCGAGTACCAGGACAGCTACTCAATCAGCCCCAGCATTTT.

This clonotype came up a few times. The chain is built from TRBV4-2 and TRBJ2-1; a possible D gene is TRBD2 (5 bases). The germline gives CDR1 LGHNA, CDR2 YNFKEQ. CDR3 length: 15 amino acids. V was clipped by 0 bases and J by 7 bases, with 13 bases between them. The CDR3 bases are TGTGCCAGCAGCCAAGAAGGGAGAACCCTGAATGAGCAGTTCTTC. It encodes CASSQEGRTLNEQFF.

The genes are TRBV13 and TRBJ2-3, with D possibly TRBD1 on 6 matching bases. V lost 5 bases and J 1 base, leaving 19 bases between the germline ends. The CDR3 runs 17 residues. Germline CDR1 is PRHDT and CDR2 is FYEKMQ (reference sequence). The CDR3 here is CASSPLQETGRTDTQYF. CDR3 bases: TGTGCCAGCAGCCCCCTCCAAGAGACAGGACGCACAGATACGCAGTATTTT.

This clonotype was detected a few times. V gene TRBV27 combines with J gene TRBJ1-6, with 7 nucleotides matching TRBD1. V trimming: 6 bases; J trimming: 0 bases; junction bases outside the gene matches: 2. CDR3 length equals 15 residues. Per germline, CDR1 MNHEY and CDR2 SMNVEV (reference sequence). The CDR3 sequence is CASRDRSSYNSPLHF. Here the CDR3 DNA reads TGTGCCAGCAGGGACAGGAGCTCCTATAATTCACCCCTCCACTTT.

The chain couples TRBV5-6 to TRBJ2-7, with 13 bases matching TRBD2. The V gene end was trimmed by 2 bases and the J gene end by 5 bases; junction bases not matched to a gene: 7. This CDR3 is 16 amino acids long. The V gene's germline CDR1 is SGHDT and CDR2 YYEEEE. CDR3: CASSFRTSGGVNEQYF. In nucleotides, the CDR3 is TGTGCCAGCAGCTTTAGGACTAGCGGGGGAGTCAACGAGCAGTACTTC.

The chain employs TRBV28 and TRBJ2-3, with TRBD1 as a possible D gene (6 bases). Germline V lookup: CDR1 MDHEN, CDR2 SYDVKM. The length of the CDR3 is 16 residues. V was cut by 6 bases and J by 3 bases, with 19 bases left in between. The CDR3 DNA follows: TGTGCCAGCAGCCTTACGGACGTAAGGGGGACAGATACGCAGTATTTT. Translation gives CASSLTDVRGTDTQYF. Full variable domain (rest looked up from reference TRBV28 and TRBJ2-3): DVKVTQSSRYLVKRTGEKVFLECVQDMDHENMFWYRQDPGLGLRLIYFSYDVKMKEKGDIPEGYSVSREKKERFSLILESASTNQTSMYLCASSLTDVRGTDTQYFGPGTRLTVL.

The V and J genes are TRBV18 and TRBJ2-7; perhaps TRBD1 as D (6 bases). The germline V and J ends were trimmed by 1 base and 4 bases, with 20 bases remaining between them. Germline V lookup: CDR1 KGHSH, CDR2 LQKENI. The CDR3 is 17 residues long. CDR3 DNA: TGTGCCAGCTCACCACGTAGAGGGGTCGACAGGTGGTACGAGCAGTACTTC. This encodes CASSPRRGVDRWYEQYF.

The V call is TRBV5-1, the J call TRBJ2-2; TRBD1 matches 9 bases. Trimming cost V 4 bases and J 6 bases; bases outside gene matches: 7. The CDR3 is 15 amino acids. Germline V gene data show CDR1 as SGHRS and CDR2 as YFSETQ. CDR3 sequence reads: CASSLLGQGPGELFF. In nucleotides, the CDR3 is TGCGCCAGCAGCCTGCTGGGACAGGGCCCCGGGGAGCTGTTTTTT.

The J gene is TRBJ2-2, the V gene TRBV25-1, with 10 bases matching TRBD2. Trimming cost V 4 bases and J 6 bases; bases outside gene matches: 5. CDR3 length: 15 residues. Germline V CDR1 and CDR2: MGHDK, SYGVNS. The chain's CDR3 is CASSGTGTSAGELFF. The CDR3 bases are TGTGCCAGCAGTGGGACCGGGACTAGCGCCGGGGAGCTGTTTTTT.

Here the CDR3 reads CASSFIGNNTEAFF. The DNA for the CDR3 is TGCGCCAGCAGCTTTATAGGGAATAACACTGAAGCTTTCTTT. The rearrangement joins TRBV5-1 to TRBJ1-1; D ambiguous. The CDR3 has 14 residues. Germline CDR1 and CDR2: SGHRS and YFSETQ. V was shortened by 2 bases and J by 2 bases, with 10 bases between the two germline ends.

This clonotype showed up many times. V and J are TRBV9 and TRBJ1-2; 7 bases fit TRBD1. The germline V gene has CDR1 SGDLS and CDR2 YYNGEE. With 3 bases clipped from V and 4 bases from J, the junction kept 6 bases outside the gene matches. The CDR3 has 14 amino acids. The CDR3 nucleotides read TGTGCCAGCAGCGGAGGGGGCGCGGGCTATGGCTACACCTTC. Amino acids: CASSGGGAGYGYTF.

This clonotype was counted only a few times. The rearrangement joins TRBV6-5 to TRBJ2-1, with D perhaps TRBD1 (6 bases). The germline V and J ends were trimmed by 4 bases and 5 bases, with 12 bases remaining between them. This CDR3 is built from 14 residues. In germline, CDR1 is MNHEY, CDR2 SVGAGI. In nucleotides, the CDR3 is TGTGCCAGCAGTTCCTTAACAGGGAACAATGAGCAGTTCTTC. Translating gives CASSSLTGNNEQFF.

V gene TRBV28 combines with J gene TRBJ2-1, with a possible D match to TRBD2 (6 bases). The CDR3 loop spans 15 amino acids. CDR1 MDHEN and CDR2 SYDVKM come from the germline V gene. V dropped 2 bases and J dropped 4 bases, with 12 bases sitting between them. CDR3 amino acids: CASSLDLARYNEQFF. Written as DNA, the CDR3 is TGTGCCAGCAGTTTAGATCTAGCGCGGTACAATGAGCAGTTCTTC.

This chain joins TRBV27 and TRBJ2-2; 9 positions agree with TRBD2. The CDR3 loop spans 15 amino acids. Germline V gene sequence: CDR1 MNHEY, CDR2 SMNVEV (reference sequence). V gave up 5 bases and J gave up 7 bases; unmatched junction bases: 8. The CDR3 DNA follows: TGTGCCAGCAGTCCCGGAACTAGCGGGCACGGGGAGCTGTTTTTT. It is translated as CASSPGTSGHGELFF.

J is TRBJ2-7 and V is TRBV9, with a weak D call TRBD2 (6 bases). Trimming removed 4 bases from V and 0 bases from J, with 14 bases in between. Germline assignment: CDR1 SGDLS and CDR2 YYNGEE. The CDR3 is 15 residues long. In DNA, the CDR3 is TGTGCCAGCAGCCCCCGGATCGGGGGCTCCTACGAGCAGTACTTC. As protein: CASSPRIGGSYEQYF. The whole variable domain, remainder taken from reference TRBV9 and TRBJ2-7, is DSGVTQTPKHLITATGQRVTLRCSPRSGDLSVYWYQQSLDQGLQFLIQYYNGEERAKGNILERFSAQQFPDLHSELNLSSLELGDSALYFCASSPRIGGSYEQYFGPGTRLTVT.

The chain couples TRBV10-3 to TRBJ1-1; weak D call: TRBD1 (5 bases). The V gene's germline CDR1 is ENHRY and CDR2 SYGVKD. The CDR3 runs to 13 residues. Trimming removed 8 bases from V and 1 base from J, with 11 bases in between. CDR3: CAIGGTANTEAFF. The CDR3 bases are TGTGCCATCGGCGGGACGGCGAACACTGAAGCTTTCTTT.

The V and J genes are TRBV7-2 and TRBJ2-1; D perhaps matches TRBD2 (6 bases). The germline V and J ends were trimmed by 5 bases and 8 bases, with 10 bases remaining between them. Per germline, CDR1 SGHTA and CDR2 FQGNSA. CDR3 size: 12 residues. The CDR3 DNA follows: TGTGCCAGCAGCCTAACTAGCTATGAGCAGTTCTTC. Translation: CASSLTSYEQFF.